Sequencing of this T cell receptor beta chain was carried out in a study of T-cell memory formation after mild COVID-19. Study observations and caveats: Some clones that responded turned up in pre-infection memory, which suggests that cross-reactive memory joined in. Contracting clones localized mainly to CM and EM when CD4+ and mainly to EMRA when CD8+. Day 15 to 85 contracting clones showed balanced CD4/CD8; later expanders leaned CD4+.

The CDR3 length is 15 residues. V was pared by 5 bases and J by 1 base, with 14 bases between. Amplification by 5'RACE using constant-segment primers produced TCR alpha and TCR beta cDNA libraries that carried sample barcodes and UMIs. One entry per CDR3 protein, called by TCRdb with MiXCR from the 5' RACE reads. The sample includes 350,000 to 500,000 distinct CDR3 sequences, 20% to 30% of them seen just once. To note about this clonotype: Its specificity is unknown.

The chain links TRBV12-3 or TRBV12-4 to TRBJ2-5; perhaps TRBD2 as D (5 bases). Material for sequencing was PBMCs or a T cell subset sorted from them (not recorded which). The receptor comes from an adult woman who had mild COVID-19 (a few samples of this study predate the infection). Cell type and time point are not known. The CDR3 region has the DNA TGTGCCAGCAGTCGGGGTCTGGGGTCCCAAGAGACCCAGTACTTC. It yields the protein CASSRGLGSQETQYF.